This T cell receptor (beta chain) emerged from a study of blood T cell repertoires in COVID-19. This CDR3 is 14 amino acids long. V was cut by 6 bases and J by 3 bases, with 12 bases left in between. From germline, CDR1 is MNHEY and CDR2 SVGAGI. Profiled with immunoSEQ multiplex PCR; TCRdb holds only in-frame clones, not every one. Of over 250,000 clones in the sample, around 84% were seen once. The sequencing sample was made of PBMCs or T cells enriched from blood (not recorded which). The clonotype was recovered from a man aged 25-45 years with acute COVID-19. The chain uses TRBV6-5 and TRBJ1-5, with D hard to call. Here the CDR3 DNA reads TGTGCCAGCAGAAGGAGGCAGCCCAATCAGCCCCAGCATTTT. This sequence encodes CASRRRQPNQPQHF.